This record covers a single T cell receptor beta chain. The sample belongs to a study of blood T cell repertoires in COVID-19. Repertoires were generated with immunoSEQ multiplex PCR, while TCRdb's copy carries only in-frame clones and drops some. Seen here are 150,000 to 200,000 clones, around 83% observed once, and the top ten hold about 6.5%. The source material was peripheral blood. The sequence was obtained from a woman older than 75 in a cohort sampled during active or convalescent COVID-19.

The CDR3: CSVTQGLNQPQHF. The CDR3 coding sequence is TGCAGCGTGACACAGGGTTTAAATCAGCCCCAGCATTTT. The gene calls are TRBV29-1 and TRBJ1-5, with a weak D call TRBD1 (6 bases). Germline V gives CDR1 SQVTM, CDR2 ANQGSEA. This CDR3 comprises 13 residues. Trimming shortened V by 6 bases and J by 4 bases, and 13 bases separated the two germline ends.